Sequencing of this T cell receptor (beta chain) was carried out in a study of Graves' ophthalmopathy and Graves' hyperthyroidism. Study-level findings and limits: Using 13 signatures, a model distinguished ophthalmopathy from stable hyperthyroidism, reaching 85% to 90% sensitivity and around 81% specificity. Also, most clonotypes expanded in the thyroid above 0.001 frequency appeared in blood. Ophthalmopathy progression predictions by the model showed 72.22% specificity and about 70% sensitivity.

A word on this clonotype: What it binds is not known.

The length of the CDR3 is 17 residues. CDR1 is SGHRS and CDR2 is YFSETQ in the germline V gene. Germline trimming cut 1 base from V and 4 bases from J; bases unmatched to any gene: 8. From RNA, the CDR3 regions of TCR beta chains were amplified and sequenced. The first round was an RT-PCR with HTBI primers, and the second round was a multiplex PCR. Using its own MiXCR run on the multiplex PCR reads, TCRdb lists one record per CDR3 protein. The data hold 500,000 to 700,000 distinct CDR3 sequences, with about 20% observed a single time. The chain joins TRBV5-1 to TRBJ2-2, with 9 bases lining up with TRBD1. The sequence was obtained from a woman between 18 and 29 years old with stable Graves' hyperthyroidism. Some clones in this sample may be carry-over from other donors' samples. Sequenced: peripheral blood. CDR3 in amino acids: CASSLRSGQGFTGELFF. In DNA, the CDR3 is TGCGCCAGCAGCTTGCGCTCGGGACAGGGTTTCACCGGGGAGCTGTTTTTT. The variable domain in full, completed from reference TRBV5-1 and TRBJ2-2, reads KAGVTQTPRYLIKTRGQQVTLSCSPISGHRSVSWYQQTPGQGLQFLFEYFSETQRNKGNFPGRFSGRQFSNSRSEMNVSTLELGDSALYLCASSLRSGQGFTGELFFGEGSRLTVL.